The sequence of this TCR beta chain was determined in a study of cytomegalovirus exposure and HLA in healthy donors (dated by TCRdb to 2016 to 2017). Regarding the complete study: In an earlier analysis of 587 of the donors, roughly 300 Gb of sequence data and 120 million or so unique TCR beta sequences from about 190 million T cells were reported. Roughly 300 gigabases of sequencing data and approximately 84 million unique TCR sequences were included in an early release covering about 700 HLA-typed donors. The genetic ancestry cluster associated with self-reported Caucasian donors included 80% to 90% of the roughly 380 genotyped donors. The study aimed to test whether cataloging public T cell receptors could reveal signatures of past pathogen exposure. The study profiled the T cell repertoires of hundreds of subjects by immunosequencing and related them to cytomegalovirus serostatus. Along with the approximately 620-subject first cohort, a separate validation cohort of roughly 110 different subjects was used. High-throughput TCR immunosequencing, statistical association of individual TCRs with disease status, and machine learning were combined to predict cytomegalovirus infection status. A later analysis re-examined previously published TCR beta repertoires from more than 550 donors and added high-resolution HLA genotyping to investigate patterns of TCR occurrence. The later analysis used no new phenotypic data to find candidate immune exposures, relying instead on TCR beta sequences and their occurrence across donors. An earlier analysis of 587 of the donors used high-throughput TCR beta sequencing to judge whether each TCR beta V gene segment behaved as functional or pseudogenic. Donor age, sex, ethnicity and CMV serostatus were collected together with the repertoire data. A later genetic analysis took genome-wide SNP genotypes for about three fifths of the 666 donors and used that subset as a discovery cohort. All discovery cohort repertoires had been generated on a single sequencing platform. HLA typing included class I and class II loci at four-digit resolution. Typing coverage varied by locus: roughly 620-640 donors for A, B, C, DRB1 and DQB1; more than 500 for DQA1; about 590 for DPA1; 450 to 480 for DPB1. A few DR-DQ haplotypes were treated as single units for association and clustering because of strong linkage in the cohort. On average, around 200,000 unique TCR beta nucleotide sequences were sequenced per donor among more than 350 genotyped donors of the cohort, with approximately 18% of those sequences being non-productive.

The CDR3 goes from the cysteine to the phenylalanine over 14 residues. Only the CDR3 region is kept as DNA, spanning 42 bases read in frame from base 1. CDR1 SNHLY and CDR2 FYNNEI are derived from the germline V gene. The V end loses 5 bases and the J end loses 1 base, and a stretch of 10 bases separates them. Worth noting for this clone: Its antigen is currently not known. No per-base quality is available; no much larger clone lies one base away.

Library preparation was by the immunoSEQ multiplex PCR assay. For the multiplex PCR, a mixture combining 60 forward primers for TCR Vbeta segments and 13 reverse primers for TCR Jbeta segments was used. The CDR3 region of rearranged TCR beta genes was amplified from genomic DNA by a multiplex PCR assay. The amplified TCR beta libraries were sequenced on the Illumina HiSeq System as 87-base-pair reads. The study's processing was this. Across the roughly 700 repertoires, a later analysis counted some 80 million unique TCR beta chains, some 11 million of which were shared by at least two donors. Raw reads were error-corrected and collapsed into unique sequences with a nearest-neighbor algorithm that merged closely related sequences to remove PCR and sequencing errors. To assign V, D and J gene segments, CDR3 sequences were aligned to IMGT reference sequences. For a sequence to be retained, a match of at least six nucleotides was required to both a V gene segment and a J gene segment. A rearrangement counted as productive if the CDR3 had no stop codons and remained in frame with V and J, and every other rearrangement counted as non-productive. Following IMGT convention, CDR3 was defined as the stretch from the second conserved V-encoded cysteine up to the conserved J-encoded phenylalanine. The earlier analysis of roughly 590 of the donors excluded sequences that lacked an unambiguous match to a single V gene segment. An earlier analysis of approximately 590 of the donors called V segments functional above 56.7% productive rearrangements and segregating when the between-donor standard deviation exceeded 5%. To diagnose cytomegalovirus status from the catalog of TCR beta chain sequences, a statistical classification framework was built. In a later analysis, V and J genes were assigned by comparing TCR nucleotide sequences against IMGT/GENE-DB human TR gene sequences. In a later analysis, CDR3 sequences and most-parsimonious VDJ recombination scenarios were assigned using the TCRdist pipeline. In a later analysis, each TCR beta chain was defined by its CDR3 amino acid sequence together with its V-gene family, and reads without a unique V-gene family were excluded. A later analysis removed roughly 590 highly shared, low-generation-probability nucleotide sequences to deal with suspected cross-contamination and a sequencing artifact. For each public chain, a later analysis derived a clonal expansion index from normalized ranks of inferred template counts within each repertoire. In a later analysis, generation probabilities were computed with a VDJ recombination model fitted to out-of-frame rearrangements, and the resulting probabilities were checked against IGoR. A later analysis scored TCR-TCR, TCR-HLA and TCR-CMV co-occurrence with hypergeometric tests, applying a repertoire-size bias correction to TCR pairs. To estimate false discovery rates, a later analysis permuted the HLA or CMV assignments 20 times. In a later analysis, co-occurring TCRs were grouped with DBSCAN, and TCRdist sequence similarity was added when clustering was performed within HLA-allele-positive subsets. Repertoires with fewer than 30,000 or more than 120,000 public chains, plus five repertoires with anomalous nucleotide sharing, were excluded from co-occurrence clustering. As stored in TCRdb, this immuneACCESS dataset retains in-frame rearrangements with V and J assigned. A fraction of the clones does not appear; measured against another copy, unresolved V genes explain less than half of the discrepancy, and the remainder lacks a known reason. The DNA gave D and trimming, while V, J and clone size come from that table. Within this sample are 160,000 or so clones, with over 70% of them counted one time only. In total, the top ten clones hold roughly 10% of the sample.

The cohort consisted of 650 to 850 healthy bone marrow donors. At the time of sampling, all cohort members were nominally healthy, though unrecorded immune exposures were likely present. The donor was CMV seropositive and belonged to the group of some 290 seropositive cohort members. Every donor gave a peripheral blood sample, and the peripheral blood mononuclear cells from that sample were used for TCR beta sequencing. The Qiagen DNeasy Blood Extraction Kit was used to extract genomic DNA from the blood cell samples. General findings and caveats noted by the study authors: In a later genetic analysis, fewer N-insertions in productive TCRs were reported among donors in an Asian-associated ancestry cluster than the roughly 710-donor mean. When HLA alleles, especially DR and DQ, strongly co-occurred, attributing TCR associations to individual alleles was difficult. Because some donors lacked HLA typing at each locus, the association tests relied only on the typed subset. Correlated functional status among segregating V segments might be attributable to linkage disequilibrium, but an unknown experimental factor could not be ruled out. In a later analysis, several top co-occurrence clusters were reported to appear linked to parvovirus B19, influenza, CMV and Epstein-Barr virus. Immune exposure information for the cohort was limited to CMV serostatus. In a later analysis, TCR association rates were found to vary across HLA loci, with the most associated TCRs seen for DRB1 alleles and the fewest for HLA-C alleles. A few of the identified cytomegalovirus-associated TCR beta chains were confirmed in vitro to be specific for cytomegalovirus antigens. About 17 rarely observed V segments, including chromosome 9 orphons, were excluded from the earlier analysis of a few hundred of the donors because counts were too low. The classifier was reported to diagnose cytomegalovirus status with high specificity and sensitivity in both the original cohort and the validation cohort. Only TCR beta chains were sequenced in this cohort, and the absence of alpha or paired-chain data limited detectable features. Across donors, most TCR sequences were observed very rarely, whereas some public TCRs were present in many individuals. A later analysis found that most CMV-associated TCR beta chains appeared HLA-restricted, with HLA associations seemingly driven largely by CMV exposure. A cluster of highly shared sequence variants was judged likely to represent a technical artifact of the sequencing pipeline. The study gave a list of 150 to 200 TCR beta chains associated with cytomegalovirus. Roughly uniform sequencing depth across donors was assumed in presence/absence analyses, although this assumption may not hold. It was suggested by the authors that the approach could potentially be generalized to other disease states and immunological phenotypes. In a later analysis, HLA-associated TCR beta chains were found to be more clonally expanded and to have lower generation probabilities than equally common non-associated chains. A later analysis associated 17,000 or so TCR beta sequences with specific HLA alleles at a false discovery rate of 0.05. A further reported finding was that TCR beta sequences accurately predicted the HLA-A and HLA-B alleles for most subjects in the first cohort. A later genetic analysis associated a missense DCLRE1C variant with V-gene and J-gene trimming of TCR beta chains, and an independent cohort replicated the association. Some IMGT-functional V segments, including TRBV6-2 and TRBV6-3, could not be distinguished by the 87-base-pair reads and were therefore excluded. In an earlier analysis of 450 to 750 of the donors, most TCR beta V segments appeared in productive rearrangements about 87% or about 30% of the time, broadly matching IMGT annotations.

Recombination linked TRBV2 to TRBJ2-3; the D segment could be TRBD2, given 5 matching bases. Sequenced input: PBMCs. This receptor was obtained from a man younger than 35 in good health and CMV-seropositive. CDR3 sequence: CASSKAGRTDTQYF. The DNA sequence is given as TGTGCCAGCAGTAAGGCGGGCCGCACAGATACGCAGTATTTT.